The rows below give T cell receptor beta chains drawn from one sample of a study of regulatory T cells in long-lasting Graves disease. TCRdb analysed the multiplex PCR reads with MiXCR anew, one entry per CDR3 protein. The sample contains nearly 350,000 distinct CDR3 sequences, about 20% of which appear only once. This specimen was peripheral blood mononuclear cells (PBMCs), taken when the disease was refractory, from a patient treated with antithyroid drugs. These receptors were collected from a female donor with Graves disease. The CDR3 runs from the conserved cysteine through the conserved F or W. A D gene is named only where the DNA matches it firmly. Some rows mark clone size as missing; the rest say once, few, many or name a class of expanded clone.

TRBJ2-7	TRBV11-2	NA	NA	CASSRRPSGEQYF	TGTGCCAGCAGCAGACGGCCCAGCGGAGAGCAGTACTTC
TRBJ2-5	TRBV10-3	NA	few	CAISERGVQETQYF	TGTGCCATCAGTGAGAGGGGGGTCCAAGAGACCCAGTACTTC
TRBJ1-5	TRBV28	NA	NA	CASSLLVNQPQHF	TGTGCCAGCAGTCTCTTAGTCAATCAGCCCCAGCATTTT
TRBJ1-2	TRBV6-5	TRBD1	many	CASSSSGTGNYGYTF	TGTGCCAGCAGTTCCTCCGGGACAGGGAACTATGGCTACACCTTC
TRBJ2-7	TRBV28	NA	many	CASTPTRTQVYEQYF	TGTGCCAGCACTCCCACCCGGACACAGGTCTACGAGCAGTACTTC
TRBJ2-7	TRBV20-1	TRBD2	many	CSARDFFSSGETYEQYF	TGCAGTGCTAGAGATTTCTTTTCTAGCGGGGAGACCTACGAGCAGTACTTC
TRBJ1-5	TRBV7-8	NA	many	CASSFVRYRVDQPQHF	TGTGCCAGCAGCTTTGTTAGGTACCGGGTGGATCAGCCCCAGCATTTT
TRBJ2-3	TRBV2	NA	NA	CASSFGEWSTDTQYF	TGTGCCAGCAGTTTTGGGGAGTGGTCCACAGATACGCAGTATTTT
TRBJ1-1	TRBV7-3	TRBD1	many	CASSLTRDSEAFF	TGTGCCAGCAGCTTAACGAGGGACAGTGAAGCTTTCTTT
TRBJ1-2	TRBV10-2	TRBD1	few	CASSGTGQIYGYTF	TGCGCCAGCAGTGGGACAGGGCAAATCTATGGCTACACCTTC
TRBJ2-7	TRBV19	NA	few	CASSMWGYEQYF	TGTGCCAGTAGTATGTGGGGCTACGAGCAGTACTTC
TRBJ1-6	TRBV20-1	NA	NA	CSATIGGESPLHF	TGCAGTGCTACGATAGGGGGGGAATCACCCCTCCACTTT
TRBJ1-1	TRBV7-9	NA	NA	CASSSQILISEAFF	TGTGCCAGCAGCTCACAGATACTCATTTCTGAAGCTTTCTTT
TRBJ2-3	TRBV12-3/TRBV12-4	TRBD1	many	CASSLQGPDTQYF	TGTGCCAGCAGCCTACAGGGGCCAGATACGCAGTATTTT
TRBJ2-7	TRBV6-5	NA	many	CASSYGEEAYEQYF	TGTGCCAGCAGTTACGGGGAGGAAGCCTACGAGCAGTACTTC
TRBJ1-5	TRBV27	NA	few	CASSLYGRVRNQPQHF	TGTGCCAGCAGTTTATATGGCAGGGTCCGGAACCAGCCCCAGCATTTT
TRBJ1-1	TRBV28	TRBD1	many	CASSIGTANTEAFF	TGTGCCAGCAGTATCGGGACAGCTAACACTGAAGCTTTCTTT
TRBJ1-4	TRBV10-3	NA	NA	CAVSQWEGKEKLFF	TGTGCCGTTTCCCAATGGGAGGGGAAAGAAAAACTGTTTTTT
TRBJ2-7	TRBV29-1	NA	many	CSVVGGSGEQYF	TGCAGCGTTGTGGGGGGATCGGGAGAGCAGTACTTC
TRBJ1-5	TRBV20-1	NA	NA	CSARDGQINQPQHF	TGCAGTGCTAGAGATGGACAGATCAATCAGCCCCAGCATTTT
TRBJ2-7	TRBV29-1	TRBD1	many	CSVEGDRQGANEQYF	TGCAGCGTTGAAGGGGATAGACAGGGGGCCAACGAGCAGTACTTC
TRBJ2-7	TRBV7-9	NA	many	CASSTGTGSYEQYF	TGTGCCAGCAGTACAGGCACAGGGTCGTACGAGCAGTACTTC
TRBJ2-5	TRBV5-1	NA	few	CASSYNVQAPQETQYF	TGCGCCAGCAGCTATAATGTACAGGCCCCTCAAGAGACCCAGTACTTC
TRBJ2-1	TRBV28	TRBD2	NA	CASSLSHSIAGGPYNEQFF	TGTGCCAGCAGTTTATCTCATTCTATAGCGGGAGGCCCCTACAATGAGCAGTTCTTC
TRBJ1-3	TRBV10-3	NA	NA	CAISEKKVFPYSGNTIYF	TGTGCCATCAGTGAGAAAAAGGTTTTTCCTTACTCTGGAAACACCATATATTTT
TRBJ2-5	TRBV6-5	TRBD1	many	CASSYNRGVETQYF	TGTGCCAGCAGTTACAACAGGGGGGTAGAGACCCAGTACTTC
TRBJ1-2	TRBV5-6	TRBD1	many	CASSLGTGYGYTF	TGTGCCAGCAGTTTAGGGACAGGCTATGGCTACACCTTC
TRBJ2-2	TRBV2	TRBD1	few	CASWTGYTGELFF	TGTGCCAGCTGGACAGGTTATACCGGGGAGCTGTTTTTT
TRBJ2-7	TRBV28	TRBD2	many	CASSPNLAGNYEQYF	TGTGCCAGCAGTCCCAACCTAGCGGGAAACTACGAGCAGTACTTC
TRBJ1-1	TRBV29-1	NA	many	CSVTGLMNTEAFF	TGCAGCGTGACGGGACTGATGAACACTGAAGCTTTCTTT
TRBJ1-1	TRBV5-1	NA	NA	CASSLEGGPNTEAFF	TGCGCCAGCAGCTTGGAGGGGGGGCCCAACACTGAAGCTTTCTTT
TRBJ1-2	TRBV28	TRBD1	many	CASSLKTGNYGYTF	TGTGCCAGCAGTTTGAAGACAGGGAACTATGGCTACACCTTC
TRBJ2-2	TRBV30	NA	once	CAWSLGLGFTRELFF	TGTGCCTGGAGCCTAGGGTTAGGATTCACCAGGGAGCTGTTTTTT
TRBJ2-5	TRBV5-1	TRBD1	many	CASSLGGTEETQYF	TGCGCCAGCAGCTTGGGGGGGACAGAAGAGACCCAGTACTTC
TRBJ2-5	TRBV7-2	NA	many	CASSLISGQETQYF	TGTGCCAGCAGCTTAATCTCAGGCCAAGAGACCCAGTACTTC
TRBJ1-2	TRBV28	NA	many	CASSPGGGGYTF	TGTGCCAGCAGTCCCGGGGGGGGTGGCTACACCTTC
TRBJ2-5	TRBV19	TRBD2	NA	CASSSPFGRELGETQYF	TGTGCCAGTAGTTCCCCCTTCGGGCGGGAGCTGGGAGAGACCCAGTACTTC